The rows below give T cell receptor beta chains drawn from one sample of a study of T cells in Graves' hyperthyroidism and ophthalmopathy. TCRdb re-called the multiplex PCR reads through MiXCR, storing one row per CDR3 protein. This sample has approximately 200,000 distinct CDR3 sequences, with approximately 20% found just once. Sequenced input: blood. These receptors originate from a man aged 40-49 years with Graves' hyperthyroidism. Both conserved end residues are part of each CDR3. Each record gives: V gene, J gene, clone size, D gene, CDR3 DNA, CDR3 protein. The D gene is left open where the match is weak. Part of the rows lack a size; the others show once, few, many or a class for expanded clones.

v_call: TRBV27
j_call: TRBJ1-2
clone_size: many
d_call: TRBD1
cdr3_nt: TGTGCCAGCAGTCCGGGACAGGGCCATGGCTACACCTTC
cdr3_aa: CASSPGQGHGYTF

v_call: TRBV5-1
j_call: TRBJ2-7
clone_size: many
d_call: TRBD1
cdr3_nt: TGCGCCAGCAGCTTGGGGACAGGGGTGAGTGAGCAGTACTTC
cdr3_aa: CASSLGTGVSEQYF

v_call: TRBV7-2
j_call: TRBJ2-5
clone_size: many
d_call: TRBD2
cdr3_nt: TGTGCCAGCAGCTTATTTATGGCTAGCGGAGAGACCCAGTACTTC
cdr3_aa: CASSLFMASGETQYF

v_call: TRBV5-1
j_call: TRBJ2-2
clone_size: few
d_call: NA
cdr3_nt: TGCGCCAGCAGCTTGGACCCCCTTAATCCTTTAGGAGCGAACACCGGGGAGCTGTTTTTT
cdr3_aa: CASSLDPLNPLGANTGELFF

v_call: TRBV2
j_call: TRBJ2-3
clone_size: many
d_call: NA
cdr3_nt: TGTGCCAGCAGCCAAGATGGAGGAGATACGCAGTATTTT
cdr3_aa: CASSQDGGDTQYF

v_call: TRBV28
j_call: TRBJ1-1
clone_size: many
d_call: NA
cdr3_nt: TGTGCCAGCATCCGGGGTCGGAACACTGAAGCTTTCTTT
cdr3_aa: CASIRGRNTEAFF

v_call: TRBV9
j_call: TRBJ2-7
clone_size: NA
d_call: TRBD1
cdr3_nt: TGTGCCAGCAACTCCAAGGACAGGGGGTCCTACGAGCAGTACTTC
cdr3_aa: CASNSKDRGSYEQYF

v_call: TRBV6-1
j_call: TRBJ1-2
clone_size: NA
d_call: NA
cdr3_nt: TGTGCCAGCAGTGAAGCGCTTTTGGCGGCTTCCTATGGCTACACCTTC
cdr3_aa: CASSEALLAASYGYTF

v_call: TRBV24-1
j_call: TRBJ2-1
clone_size: many
d_call: TRBD2
cdr3_nt: TGTGCCACCAGTGATTTGGGACTAGCGGGGTACAATGAGCAGTTCTTC
cdr3_aa: CATSDLGLAGYNEQFF

v_call: TRBV5-8
j_call: TRBJ1-1
clone_size: NA
d_call: NA
cdr3_nt: TGTGCCAGCAGCGCCCGGCAGTTCACTGAAGCTTTCTTT
cdr3_aa: CASSARQFTEAFF

v_call: TRBV7-9
j_call: TRBJ1-6
clone_size: many
d_call: NA
cdr3_nt: TGTGCCAGCAGCTCAGGCCTGGGGACCCCCTATAATTCACCCCTCCACTTT
cdr3_aa: CASSSGLGTPYNSPLHF

v_call: TRBV15
j_call: TRBJ2-5
clone_size: many
d_call: NA
cdr3_nt: TGTGCCACCAGCAGAGACCCGGGCACGGGAGAGACCCAGTACTTC
cdr3_aa: CATSRDPGTGETQYF

v_call: TRBV19
j_call: TRBJ1-2
clone_size: NA
d_call: NA
cdr3_nt: TGTGCCAGTAGTATAGCAGGGAAGGACTATGGCTACACCTTC
cdr3_aa: CASSIAGKDYGYTF

v_call: TRBV11-2
j_call: TRBJ2-5
clone_size: many
d_call: NA
cdr3_nt: TGTGCCAGCAGCTGGGGTCCGGAGGGGGAGACCCAGTACTTC
cdr3_aa: CASSWGPEGETQYF

v_call: TRBV7-6
j_call: TRBJ2-1
clone_size: NA
d_call: NA
cdr3_nt: TGTGCCAGCAGCTTAGTAATTGGGTTGCATGAGCAGTTCTTC
cdr3_aa: CASSLVIGLHEQFF

v_call: TRBV6-1
j_call: TRBJ2-5
clone_size: few
d_call: NA
cdr3_nt: TGTGGCATAGGGAGAGGGGAGACCCAGTACTTC
cdr3_aa: CGIGRGETQYF

v_call: TRBV30
j_call: TRBJ2-1
clone_size: NA
d_call: NA
cdr3_nt: TGTGCCTGGAGTGTGGTGGTAAGCTCCTACAATGAGCAGTTCTTC
cdr3_aa: CAWSVVVSSYNEQFF

v_call: TRBV20-1
j_call: TRBJ2-1
clone_size: NA
d_call: TRBD2
cdr3_nt: TGCAGTGCTTATAGCGGGGGCGATTACAATGAGCAGTTCTTC
cdr3_aa: CSAYSGGDYNEQFF

v_call: TRBV7-9
j_call: TRBJ1-1
clone_size: many
d_call: TRBD1
cdr3_nt: TGTGCCAGCAGCTTGAGGACAGGGGGCGTAAACACTGAAGCTTTCTTT
cdr3_aa: CASSLRTGGVNTEAFF

v_call: TRBV30
j_call: TRBJ2-7
clone_size: many
d_call: TRBD1
cdr3_nt: TGTGCCTGGAACCCGGACAGGGATTACGAGCAGTACTTC
cdr3_aa: CAWNPDRDYEQYF

v_call: TRBV5-1
j_call: TRBJ1-5
clone_size: NA
d_call: TRBD1
cdr3_nt: TGCGCCAGCAGCTTTTCGGGACAGGTTGACCAGCCCCAGCATTTT
cdr3_aa: CASSFSGQVDQPQHF

v_call: TRBV7-9
j_call: TRBJ1-2
clone_size: many
d_call: NA
cdr3_nt: TGTGCCAGCAGCTTAGACAGGTTTAACTATGGCTACACCTTC
cdr3_aa: CASSLDRFNYGYTF

v_call: TRBV18
j_call: TRBJ2-3
clone_size: few
d_call: NA
cdr3_nt: TGTGCCGGCTCACCACCGAGCACAGATACGCAGTATTTT
cdr3_aa: CAGSPPSTDTQYF

v_call: TRBV24-1
j_call: TRBJ2-1
clone_size: many
d_call: TRBD2
cdr3_nt: TGTGCCACCAGTGATTTAGGGCGGGGGGTAGACAATGAGCAGTTCTTC
cdr3_aa: CATSDLGRGVDNEQFF

v_call: TRBV6-2/TRBV6-3
j_call: TRBJ1-1
clone_size: NA
d_call: TRBD1
cdr3_nt: TGTGCCAGCAGTTACTCCCGGACAGGGATGGACACTGAAGCTTTCTTT
cdr3_aa: CASSYSRTGMDTEAFF

v_call: TRBV28
j_call: TRBJ1-5
clone_size: many
d_call: NA
cdr3_nt: TGTGCCAGCAGTTTATACAGTAGTAGCAATCAGCCCCAGCATTTT
cdr3_aa: CASSLYSSSNQPQHF

v_call: TRBV12-3/TRBV12-4
j_call: TRBJ2-3
clone_size: many
d_call: TRBD2
cdr3_nt: TGTGCCAGCAGTAGCGGGGGCAATGCAGATACGCAGTATTTT
cdr3_aa: CASSSGGNADTQYF

v_call: TRBV7-8
j_call: TRBJ2-7
clone_size: many
d_call: TRBD1
cdr3_nt: TGTGCCAGCAGCACCCACAGGGGGCCCCCCTACGAGCAGTACTTC
cdr3_aa: CASSTHRGPPYEQYF

v_call: TRBV7-8
j_call: TRBJ1-5
clone_size: NA
d_call: NA
cdr3_nt: TGTGCCAGCAGCTCCTGGCTGGGGCCCCAGCATTTT
cdr3_aa: CASSSWLGPQHF

v_call: TRBV6-1
j_call: TRBJ1-1
clone_size: many
d_call: NA
cdr3_nt: TGTGCCAGCAGTTACGGGAGGGGGAACACTGAAGCTTTCTTT
cdr3_aa: CASSYGRGNTEAFF

v_call: TRBV6-1
j_call: TRBJ2-6
clone_size: few
d_call: NA
cdr3_nt: TGTGCCAGCAGTCCTGGGGCCAACGTCCTGACTTTC
cdr3_aa: CASSPGANVLTF

v_call: TRBV6-5
j_call: TRBJ2-7
clone_size: NA
d_call: NA
cdr3_nt: TGTGCCAGCAGTTACTCCGGACAGTGGACCTACGAGCAGTACTTC
cdr3_aa: CASSYSGQWTYEQYF

v_call: TRBV7-9
j_call: TRBJ2-3
clone_size: NA
d_call: TRBD1
cdr3_nt: TGTGCCAGCAGCTTTGAGACAGGGGGTACAGATACGCAGTATTTT
cdr3_aa: CASSFETGGTDTQYF

v_call: TRBV7-2
j_call: TRBJ2-1
clone_size: many
d_call: NA
cdr3_nt: TGTGCCAGCAGCTTAGTTCCAATTGGGGGTGAGCAGTTCTTC
cdr3_aa: CASSLVPIGGEQFF

v_call: TRBV20-1
j_call: TRBJ1-5
clone_size: many
d_call: NA
cdr3_nt: TGCAGTGCTAGAGACATCTATAGCAATCAGCCCCAGCATTTT
cdr3_aa: CSARDIYSNQPQHF

v_call: TRBV28
j_call: TRBJ2-7
clone_size: NA
d_call: NA
cdr3_nt: TGTGCCAGCAGTTTATTTTCCGGGCCCTACGAGCAGTACTTC
cdr3_aa: CASSLFSGPYEQYF

v_call: TRBV7-9
j_call: TRBJ1-1
clone_size: many
d_call: NA
cdr3_nt: TGTGCCAGCAGACCCGACTGGATGAACACTGAAGCTTTCTTT
cdr3_aa: CASRPDWMNTEAFF

v_call: TRBV28
j_call: TRBJ1-1
clone_size: NA
d_call: TRBD1
cdr3_nt: TGTGCCAGCAGTTTACGTCCCGGGACAGGGGTCAACACTGAAGCTTTCTTT
cdr3_aa: CASSLRPGTGVNTEAFF

v_call: TRBV5-4
j_call: TRBJ2-5
clone_size: NA
d_call: NA
cdr3_nt: TGTGCCAGCAGCTTGGTTGTCAGGGGTAACCAAGAGACCCAGTACTTC
cdr3_aa: CASSLVVRGNQETQYF

v_call: TRBV3-1
j_call: TRBJ1-1
clone_size: many
d_call: NA
cdr3_nt: TGTGCCAGCAGCCAAGACCGGAGAGGGGCTTTCTTT
cdr3_aa: CASSQDRRGAFF

v_call: TRBV7-2
j_call: TRBJ2-7
clone_size: many
d_call: NA
cdr3_nt: TGTGCCAGCAGCTTAGAGTACGGAACCTCCTACGAGCAGTACTTC
cdr3_aa: CASSLEYGTSYEQYF

v_call: TRBV7-2
j_call: TRBJ2-6
clone_size: NA
d_call: NA
cdr3_nt: TGTGCCAGCAGCTTAGGCGGGACAGTCAGCTCTGGGGCCAACGTCCTGACTTTC
cdr3_aa: CASSLGGTVSSGANVLTF

v_call: TRBV5-6
j_call: TRBJ1-4
clone_size: many
d_call: NA
cdr3_nt: TGTGCCAGCAGCTACGGCCCCACTAATGAAAAACTGTTTTTT
cdr3_aa: CASSYGPTNEKLFF

v_call: TRBV9
j_call: TRBJ2-1
clone_size: many
d_call: TRBD2
cdr3_nt: TGTGCCAGCAGCGTAGATGCGGGGGTCTACAATGAGCAGTTCTTC
cdr3_aa: CASSVDAGVYNEQFF

v_call: TRBV5-1
j_call: TRBJ2-3
clone_size: many
d_call: TRBD2
cdr3_nt: TGCGCCAGCAGCCCTGGCGGGGGGGCCATTTCAGATACGCAGTATTTT
cdr3_aa: CASSPGGGAISDTQYF

v_call: TRBV6-2/TRBV6-3
j_call: TRBJ1-2
clone_size: many
d_call: NA
cdr3_nt: TGTGCCAGCAGTTACCAACCGGTAGGGACAACGGTCTATGGCTACACCTTC
cdr3_aa: CASSYQPVGTTVYGYTF

v_call: TRBV13
j_call: TRBJ2-7
clone_size: many
d_call: TRBD2
cdr3_nt: TGTGCCAGCAGCACACTGCCTGGGCGGGGGGGCCACTACGAGCAGTACTTC
cdr3_aa: CASSTLPGRGGHYEQYF

v_call: TRBV5-1
j_call: TRBJ2-2
clone_size: many
d_call: NA
cdr3_nt: TGCGCCAGCAGCGTCAACACTCCCCCCACCGGGGAGCTGTTTTTT
cdr3_aa: CASSVNTPPTGELFF

v_call: TRBV7-3
j_call: TRBJ2-1
clone_size: NA
d_call: TRBD2
cdr3_nt: TGTGCCAGCAGCTCGGGACTAGCGGGGGGTGAGCAGTTCTTC
cdr3_aa: CASSSGLAGGEQFF

v_call: TRBV7-9
j_call: TRBJ2-1
clone_size: many
d_call: NA
cdr3_nt: TGTGCCAGCAGCACGAGCGGGGACAGGTACAATGAGCAGTTCTTC
cdr3_aa: CASSTSGDRYNEQFF

v_call: TRBV7-2
j_call: TRBJ2-3
clone_size: many
d_call: TRBD2
cdr3_nt: TGTGCCAGCAGCTTCGGGGGGGCAGATACGCAGTATTTT
cdr3_aa: CASSFGGADTQYF

v_call: TRBV19
j_call: TRBJ2-2
clone_size: NA
d_call: TRBD2
cdr3_nt: TGTGCCAGTAACCCTCTAGCGGGGGGTATCACCGGGGAGCTGTTTTTT
cdr3_aa: CASNPLAGGITGELFF

v_call: TRBV7-3
j_call: TRBJ2-3
clone_size: NA
d_call: TRBD2
cdr3_nt: TGTGCCAGCAGCCTGCCCGGGGGGAGGGCAGATACGCAGTATTTT
cdr3_aa: CASSLPGGRADTQYF

v_call: TRBV18
j_call: TRBJ2-7
clone_size: NA
d_call: TRBD1
cdr3_nt: TGTGCCAGCTCATCAAGAGGACAGGGATCCTACGAGCAGTACTTC
cdr3_aa: CASSSRGQGSYEQYF

v_call: TRBV7-2
j_call: TRBJ2-7
clone_size: many
d_call: NA
cdr3_nt: TGTGCCAGCAGCTTAGTCCTCCCCTACGAGCAGTACTTC
cdr3_aa: CASSLVLPYEQYF